The entry below describes one T cell receptor (beta chain). The antigen it binds to is not known. Base qualities were left out, and no much larger clone turns up one base away. The data belong to a study of OX40 agonist ivuxolimab in advanced cancers. Turning to the overall study: The costimulatory receptor OX40 (CD134) was targeted by ivuxolimab, a fully human IgG2 agonistic monoclonal antibody. Intravenous ivuxolimab was administered to patients every 2 weeks at six dose levels: 0.01, 0.1, 0.3, 1.5, 3 and 10 mg/kg. Of the approximately 54 dose-escalation patients, hepatocellular carcinoma was present in roughly 19, melanoma in approximately 15, renal cell carcinoma in 9 and head and neck cancer in 9. A male proportion of almost 85% and a mean age of around 60 years, ranging from 23 to 79, were recorded for the dose-escalation cohort. Prior anti-PD-1, anti-PD-L1 or anti-CTLA-4 therapy was permitted, and approximately 40% of dose-escalation patients had received checkpoint inhibitors. Partial responses were achieved by three dose-escalation patients, of whom one had hepatocellular carcinoma and two had cutaneous melanoma. The point of sequencing TCRbeta in the periphery was to test whether ivuxolimab changed TCR sequence diversity and drove clonal T-cell expansion. The paper describes the monotherapy dose-escalation part (N of about 52 patients) of the phase I trial of ivuxolimab.

The trial excluded patients who had a history of autoimmune disease or were on systemic immunosuppression. Peripheral blood for TCR sequencing was drawn from every dose cohort at baseline, at cycle 4 day 1 and at cycle 7 day 1. The samples were taken from a phase I, first-in-human, multicenter, open-label dose-escalation trial of ivuxolimab. Adults with locally advanced or metastatic head and neck squamous cell, hepatocellular, melanoma or renal cell carcinoma were enrolled in the trial. Before TCR sequencing, CD4+ T cells and CD8+ T cells were sorted from peripheral blood as separate populations. Genomic DNA was extracted from sorted cells for sequencing of the TCRbeta CDR3 region. TCRbeta CDR3 regions were sequenced using the immunoSEQ Assay. In its TCRdb copy, this immuneACCESS table keeps in-frame sequences only and misses some clones. Where compared with another copy, unresolved V genes explain less than half of these, and the others have no known cause. This sample lists about 64,000 clones; about 80% were detected once. The ten largest clones represent about 2.5% of the sample.

The paper's findings and limits, for the study overall: In the 0.1-3.0 mg/kg groups, partial responders were among the patients with the lowest normalized peripheral clonal expansion, particularly in CD8+ T cells. The antigen specificity of the clonally expanded peripheral T cells was not determined. At doses of 0.1 to 3.0 mg/kg, clonal expansion of both CD4+ and CD8+ T cells in blood was seen between baseline and week 6. Low levels of normalized T-cell clonal expansion were also seen in some nonresponding patients. After ivuxolimab, expanded clones were on average more numerous among CD8+ T cells than among CD4+ T cells.

Relative to germline, V is 3 bases shorter and J is 3 bases shorter, with 22 bases between their ends. Sequences SGHDT (CDR1) and YYEEEE (CDR2) are obtained from the germline V gene. The CDR3 numbers 17 residues from cysteine through phenylalanine. Kept here is only the CDR3 DNA, which spans 51 bases and is read in frame from base 1. The source is an adult with an advanced solid tumor such as melanoma, head and neck, liver or kidney cancer. The source material was CD4+ or CD8+ T cells sorted from blood, sampled in a trial of the OX40 agonist ivuxolimab. The chain employs TRBV5-6 and TRBJ2-7; a tentative D match to TRBD1 spans 5 bases. CDR3 sequence: CASSSFRQGGTGYEQYF. The bases read TGTGCCAGCAGCTCCTTCCGGCAGGGTGGTACGGGCTACGAGCAGTACTTC.